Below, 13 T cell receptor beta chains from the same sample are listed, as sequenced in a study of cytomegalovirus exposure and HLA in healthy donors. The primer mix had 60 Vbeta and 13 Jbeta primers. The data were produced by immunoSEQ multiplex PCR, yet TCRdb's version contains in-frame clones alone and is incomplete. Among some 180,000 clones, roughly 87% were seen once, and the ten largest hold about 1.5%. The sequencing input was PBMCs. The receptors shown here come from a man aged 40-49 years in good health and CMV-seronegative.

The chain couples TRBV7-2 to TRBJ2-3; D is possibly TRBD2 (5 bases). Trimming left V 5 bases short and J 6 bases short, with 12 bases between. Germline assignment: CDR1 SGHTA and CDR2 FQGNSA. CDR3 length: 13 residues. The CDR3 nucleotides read TGTGCCAGCAGCGCTCCTAGCAGTGATACGCAGTATTTT. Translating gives CASSAPSSDTQYF.

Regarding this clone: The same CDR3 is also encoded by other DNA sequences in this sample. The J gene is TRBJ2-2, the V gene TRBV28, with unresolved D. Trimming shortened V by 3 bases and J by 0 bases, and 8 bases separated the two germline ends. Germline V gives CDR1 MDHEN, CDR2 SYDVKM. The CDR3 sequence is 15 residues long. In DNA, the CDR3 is TGTGCCAGCAGTTTCGGTGGAGCGAACACCGGGGAGCTGTTTTTT. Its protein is CASSFGGANTGELFF. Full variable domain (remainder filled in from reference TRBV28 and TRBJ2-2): DVKVTQSSRYLVKRTGEKVFLECVQDMDHENMFWYRQDPGLGLRLIYFSYDVKMKEKGDIPEGYSVSREKKERFSLILESASTNQTSMYLCASSFGGANTGELFFGEGSRLTVL.

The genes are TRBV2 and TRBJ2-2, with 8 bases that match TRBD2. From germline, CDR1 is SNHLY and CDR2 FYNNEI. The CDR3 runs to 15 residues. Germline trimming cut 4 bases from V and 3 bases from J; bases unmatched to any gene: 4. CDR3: CASSVSGSYTGELFF. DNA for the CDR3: TGTGCCAGCAGTGTAAGCGGGAGCTACACCGGGGAGCTGTTTTTT.

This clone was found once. For the CDR3, the DNA is TGTGCTAGTGGCCGAGGGAGGACTGAAGCTTTCTTT. Its translation is CASGRGRTEAFF. V and J are TRBV12-5 and TRBJ1-1, with D hard to call. The CDR3 spans 12 residues. Germline CDR1 is LGHNT and CDR2 is FRNRAP. With 6 bases removed from V and 5 bases from J, the gap between germline ends came to 10 bases.

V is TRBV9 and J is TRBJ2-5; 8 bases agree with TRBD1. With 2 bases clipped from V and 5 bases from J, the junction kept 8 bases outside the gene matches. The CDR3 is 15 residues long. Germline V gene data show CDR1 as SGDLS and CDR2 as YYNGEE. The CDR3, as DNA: TGTGCCAGCAGCGTGGACAGGGAGAGGACGGAGACCCAGTACTTC. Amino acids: CASSVDRERTETQYF.

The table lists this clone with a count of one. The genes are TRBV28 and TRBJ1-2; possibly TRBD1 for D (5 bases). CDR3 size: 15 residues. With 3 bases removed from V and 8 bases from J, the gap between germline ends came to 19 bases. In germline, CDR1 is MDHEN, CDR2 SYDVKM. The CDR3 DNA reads TGTGCCAGCAGTTTCTCAGGGCCCACCAGGGAAGGCTACACCTTC. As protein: CASSFSGPTREGYTF.

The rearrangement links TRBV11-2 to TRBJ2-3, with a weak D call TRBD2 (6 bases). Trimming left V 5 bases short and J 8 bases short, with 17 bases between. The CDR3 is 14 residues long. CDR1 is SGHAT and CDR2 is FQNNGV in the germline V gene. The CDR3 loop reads CASSGGLLTTTQYF. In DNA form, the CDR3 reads TGTGCCAGCAGCGGGGGACTCCTTACAACTACGCAGTATTTT. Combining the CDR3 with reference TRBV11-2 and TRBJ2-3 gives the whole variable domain EAGVAQSPRYKIIEKRQSVAFWCNPISGHATLYWYQQILGQGPKLLIQFQNNGVVDDSQLPKDRFSAERLKGVDSTLKIQPAKLEDSAVYLCASSGGLLTTTQYFGPGTRLTVL.

The CDR3 DNA reads as TGTGCCAGCAGCTTAAGTCTCGGTCGGAACACTGAAGCTTTCTTT. Translating it yields CASSLSLGRNTEAFF. V gene TRBV11-3 combines with J gene TRBJ1-1; D remains unclear. Germline lookup yields CDR1 SGHNT and CDR2 YENEEA. Trimming removed 2 bases at V and 1 base at J, with 11 bases between. The CDR3 sequence is 15 residues long.

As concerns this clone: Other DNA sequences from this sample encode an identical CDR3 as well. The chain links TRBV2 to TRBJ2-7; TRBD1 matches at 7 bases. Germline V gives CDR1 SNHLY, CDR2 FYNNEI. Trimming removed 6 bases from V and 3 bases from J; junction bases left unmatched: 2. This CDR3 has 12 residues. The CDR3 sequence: CASRGDSYEQYF. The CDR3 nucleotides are TGTGCCAGCAGGGGGGACAGCTACGAGCAGTACTTC.

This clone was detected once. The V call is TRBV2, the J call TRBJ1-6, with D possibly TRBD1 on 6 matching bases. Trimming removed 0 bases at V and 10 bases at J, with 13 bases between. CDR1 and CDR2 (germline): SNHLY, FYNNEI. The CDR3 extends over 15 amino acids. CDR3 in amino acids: CASSEANRVRSPLHF. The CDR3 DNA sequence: TGTGCCAGCAGTGAAGCCAACAGGGTCCGATCACCCCTCCACTTT.

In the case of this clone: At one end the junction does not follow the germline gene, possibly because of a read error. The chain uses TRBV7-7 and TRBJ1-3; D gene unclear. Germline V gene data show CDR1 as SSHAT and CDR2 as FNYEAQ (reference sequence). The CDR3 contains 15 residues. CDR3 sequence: CASSLGRAPGNTIYF. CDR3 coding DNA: TGTGCTAGCAGCTTAGGGAGGGCCCCTGGAAACACCATATATTTT. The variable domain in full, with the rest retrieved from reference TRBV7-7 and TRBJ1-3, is GAGVSQSPRYKVTKRGQDVTLRCDPISSHATLYWYQQALGQGPEFLTYFNYEAQPDKSGLPSDRFSAERPEGSISTLTIQRTEQRDSAMYRCASSLGRAPGNTIYFGEGSWLTVV.

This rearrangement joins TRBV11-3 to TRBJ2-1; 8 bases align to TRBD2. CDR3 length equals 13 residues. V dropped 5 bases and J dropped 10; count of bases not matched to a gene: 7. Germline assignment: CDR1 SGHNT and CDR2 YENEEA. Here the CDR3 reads CASSPRLAQEQFF. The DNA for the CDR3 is TGTGCCAGCAGCCCAAGACTAGCGCAAGAGCAGTTCTTC.

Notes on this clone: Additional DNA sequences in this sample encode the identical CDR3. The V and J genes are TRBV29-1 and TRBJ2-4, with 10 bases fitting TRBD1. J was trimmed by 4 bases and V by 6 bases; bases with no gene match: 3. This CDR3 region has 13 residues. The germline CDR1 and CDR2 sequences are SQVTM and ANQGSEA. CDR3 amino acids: CSVEGQGKNIQYF. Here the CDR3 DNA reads TGCAGCGTGGAGGGACAGGGGAAAAACATTCAGTACTTC.